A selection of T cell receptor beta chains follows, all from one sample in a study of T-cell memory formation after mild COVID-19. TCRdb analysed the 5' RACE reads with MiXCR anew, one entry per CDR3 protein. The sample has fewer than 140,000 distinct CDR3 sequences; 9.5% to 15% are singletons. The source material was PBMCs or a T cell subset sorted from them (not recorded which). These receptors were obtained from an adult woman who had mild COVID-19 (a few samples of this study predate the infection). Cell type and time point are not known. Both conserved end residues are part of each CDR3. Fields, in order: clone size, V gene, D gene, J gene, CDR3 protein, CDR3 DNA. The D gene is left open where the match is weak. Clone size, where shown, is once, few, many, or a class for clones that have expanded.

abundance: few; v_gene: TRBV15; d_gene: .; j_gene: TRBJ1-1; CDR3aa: CATSRGPGPDTEAFF; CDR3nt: TGTGCCACCAGCAGGGGACCGGGGCCCGACACTGAAGCTTTCTTT
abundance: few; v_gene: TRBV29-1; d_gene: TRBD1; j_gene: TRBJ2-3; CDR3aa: CSVEDRDRYTDTQYF; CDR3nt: TGCAGCGTTGAAGACCGGGACAGATACACAGATACGCAGTATTTT
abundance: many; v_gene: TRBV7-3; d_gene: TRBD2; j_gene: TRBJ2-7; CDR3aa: CASSLGSGSSYEQYF; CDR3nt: TGTGCCAGCAGCTTGGGTAGCGGGAGCTCCTACGAGCAGTACTTC
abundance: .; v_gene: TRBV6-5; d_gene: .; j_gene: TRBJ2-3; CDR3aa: CASSPGPRTDTQYF; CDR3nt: TGTGCCAGCAGTCCAGGGCCCCGCACAGATACGCAGTATTTT
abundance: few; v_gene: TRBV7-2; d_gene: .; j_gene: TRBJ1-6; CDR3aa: CASSFAISPLHF; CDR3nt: TGTGCCAGCAGCTTCGCGATCTCACCCCTCCACTTT
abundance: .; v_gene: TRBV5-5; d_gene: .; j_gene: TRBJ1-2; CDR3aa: CASILYGTSKYGYTF; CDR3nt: TGTGCCAGCATATTGTACGGGACGTCCAAATATGGCTACACCTTC
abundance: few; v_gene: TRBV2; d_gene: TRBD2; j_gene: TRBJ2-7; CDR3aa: CASSDGGRPYEQYF; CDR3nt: TGTGCCAGCAGTGACGGCGGGAGACCCTACGAGCAGTACTTC
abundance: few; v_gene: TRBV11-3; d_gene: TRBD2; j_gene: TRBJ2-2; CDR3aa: CASSPFGAGELLAVTGELFF; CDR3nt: TGTGCCAGCAGCCCCTTTGGAGCGGGAGAGCTCTTAGCAGTCACCGGGGAGCTGTTTTTT
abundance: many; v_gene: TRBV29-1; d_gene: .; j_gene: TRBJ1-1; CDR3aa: CSVESGTANTEAFF; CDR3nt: TGCAGCGTCGAGTCCGGGACCGCGAACACTGAAGCTTTCTTT
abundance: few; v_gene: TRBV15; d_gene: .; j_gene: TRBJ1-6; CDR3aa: CATSNTPNSPLHF; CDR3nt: TGTGCCACCAGCAATACTCCGAATTCACCCCTCCACTTT
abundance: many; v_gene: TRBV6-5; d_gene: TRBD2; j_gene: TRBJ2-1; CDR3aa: CASSSGLALGNEQFF; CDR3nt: TGTGCCAGCAGTTCGGGACTAGCCCTAGGGAATGAGCAGTTCTTC
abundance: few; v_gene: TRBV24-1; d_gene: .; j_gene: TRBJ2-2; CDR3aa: CATSDFILPGAGELFF; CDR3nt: TGTGCCACCAGTGATTTCATTCTACCGGGTGCCGGGGAGCTGTTTTTT
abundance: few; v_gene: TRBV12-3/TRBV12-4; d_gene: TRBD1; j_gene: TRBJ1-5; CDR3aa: CASRSWTGKPQHF; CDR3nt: TGTGCCAGCAGATCATGGACAGGCAAGCCCCAGCATTTT
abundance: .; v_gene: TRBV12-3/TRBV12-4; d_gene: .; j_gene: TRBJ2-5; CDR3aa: CASSGLGWSETQYF; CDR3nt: TGTGCCAGCAGTGGGCTCGGGTGGTCAGAGACCCAGTACTTC
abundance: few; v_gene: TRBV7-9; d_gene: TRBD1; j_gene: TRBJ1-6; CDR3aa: CASSSRDRDRNNSPLHF; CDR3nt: TGTGCCAGCAGCTCCAGAGACCGGGACAGGAATAATTCACCCCTCCACTTT